This T cell receptor (beta chain) was identified in a study of blood T cell repertoires in COVID-19. Only in-frame clones appear in the TCRdb table, and some are missing; sequencing was by immunoSEQ multiplex PCR. The sample has 60,000 to 75,000 clones; around nine tenths are singletons. This CDR3 spans 15 amino acids. The V gene end was trimmed by 6 bases and the J gene end by 0 bases; junction bases not matched to a gene: 7. Germline V gene sequence: CDR1 MNHEY, CDR2 SVGAGI. The sample taken for sequencing was peripheral blood. This receptor was obtained from a woman over 75 with acute or convalescent COVID-19. The V call is TRBV6-5, the J call TRBJ2-7, with 8 bases identical to TRBD2. CDR3 residues: CASSPGLGPSYEQYF. The CDR3 DNA reads as TGTGCCAGCAGCCCGGGACTAGGGCCCTCCTACGAGCAGTACTTC.